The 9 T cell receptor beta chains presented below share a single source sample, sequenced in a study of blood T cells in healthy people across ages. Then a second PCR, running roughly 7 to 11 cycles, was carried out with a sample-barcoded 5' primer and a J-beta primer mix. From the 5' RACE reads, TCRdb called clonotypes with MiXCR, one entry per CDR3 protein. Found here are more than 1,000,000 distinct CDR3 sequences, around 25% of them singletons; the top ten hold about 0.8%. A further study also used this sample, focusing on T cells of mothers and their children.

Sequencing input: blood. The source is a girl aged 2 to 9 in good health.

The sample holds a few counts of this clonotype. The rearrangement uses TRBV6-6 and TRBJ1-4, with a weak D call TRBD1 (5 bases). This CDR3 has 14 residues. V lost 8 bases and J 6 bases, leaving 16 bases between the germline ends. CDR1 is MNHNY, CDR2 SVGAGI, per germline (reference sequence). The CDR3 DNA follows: TGTGCCAGCGCGTTGGGGCTCGGCGATGAAAAACTGTTTTTT. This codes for CASALGLGDEKLFF.

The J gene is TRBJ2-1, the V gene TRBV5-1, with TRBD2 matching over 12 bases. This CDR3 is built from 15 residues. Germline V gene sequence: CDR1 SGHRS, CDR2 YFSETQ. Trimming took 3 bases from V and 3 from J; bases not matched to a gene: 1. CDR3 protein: CASSWTSGNYNEQFF. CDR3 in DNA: TGCGCCAGCAGCTGGACTAGCGGGAACTACAATGAGCAGTTCTTC.

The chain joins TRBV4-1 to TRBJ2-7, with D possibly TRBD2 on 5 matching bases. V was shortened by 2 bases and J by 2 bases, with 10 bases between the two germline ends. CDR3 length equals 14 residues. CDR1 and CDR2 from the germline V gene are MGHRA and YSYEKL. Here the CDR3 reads CASSQFSGAYEQYF. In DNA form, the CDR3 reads TGCGCCAGCAGCCAATTCAGCGGCGCCTACGAGCAGTACTTC.

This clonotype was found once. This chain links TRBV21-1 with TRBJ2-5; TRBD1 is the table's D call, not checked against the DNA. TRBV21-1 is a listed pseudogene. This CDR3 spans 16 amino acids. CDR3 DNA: TGTGCCAGCAGCAAGGGGGAGACAGGGGGCATAGAGACCCAGTACTTC. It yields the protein CASSKGETGGIETQYF.

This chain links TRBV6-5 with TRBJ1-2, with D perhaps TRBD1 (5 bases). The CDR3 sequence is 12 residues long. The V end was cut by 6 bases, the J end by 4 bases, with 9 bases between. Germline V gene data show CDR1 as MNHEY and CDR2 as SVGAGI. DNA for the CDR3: TGTGCCAGCAGGCGCGACAGCTATGGCTACACCTTC. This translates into CASRRDSYGYTF.

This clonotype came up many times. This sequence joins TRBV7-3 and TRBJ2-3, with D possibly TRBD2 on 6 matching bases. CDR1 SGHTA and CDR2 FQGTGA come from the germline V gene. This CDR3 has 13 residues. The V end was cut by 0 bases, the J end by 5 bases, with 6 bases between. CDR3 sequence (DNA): TGTGCCAGCAGCTTAACCGGGGGAGATACGCAGTATTTT. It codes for CASSLTGGDTQYF.

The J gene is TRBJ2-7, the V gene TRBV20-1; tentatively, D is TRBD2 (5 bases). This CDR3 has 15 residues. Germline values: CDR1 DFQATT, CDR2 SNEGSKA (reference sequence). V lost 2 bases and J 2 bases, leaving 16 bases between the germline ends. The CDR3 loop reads CSARPVTGWTYEQYF. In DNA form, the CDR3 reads TGCAGTGCTAGACCTGTGACGGGGTGGACCTACGAGCAGTACTTC.

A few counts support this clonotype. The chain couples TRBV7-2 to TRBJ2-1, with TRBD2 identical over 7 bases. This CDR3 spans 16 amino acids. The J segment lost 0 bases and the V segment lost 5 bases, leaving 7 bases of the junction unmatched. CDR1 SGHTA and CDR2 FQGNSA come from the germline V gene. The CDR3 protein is CTSSLTAGFSYNEQFF. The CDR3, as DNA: TGTACCAGCAGCCTTACAGCGGGATTCTCCTACAATGAGCAGTTCTTC. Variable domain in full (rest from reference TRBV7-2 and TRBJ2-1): GAGVSQSPSNKVTEKGKDVELRCDPISGHTALYWYRQSLGQGLEFLIYFQGNSAPDKSGLPSDRFSAERTGGSVSTLTIQRTQQEDSAVYLCTSSLTAGFSYNEQFFGPGTRLTVL.

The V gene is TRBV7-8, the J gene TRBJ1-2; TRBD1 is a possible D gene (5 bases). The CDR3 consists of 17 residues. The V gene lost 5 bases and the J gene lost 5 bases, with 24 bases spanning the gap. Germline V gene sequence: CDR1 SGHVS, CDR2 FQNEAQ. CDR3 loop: CASSLSISGPGIYGYTF. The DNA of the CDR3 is TGTGCCAGCAGCCTCTCAATCTCGGGACCGGGCATTTATGGCTACACCTTC.